This entry features one TCR beta chain sequence. Its antigen is still unknown. Base quality data are lacking; no much larger clone is found one base away. The cohort was made up of 650 to 700 healthy bone marrow donors. At the time of sampling, all cohort members were nominally healthy, though unrecorded immune exposures were likely present. The donor was CMV seronegative and belonged to the group of around 400 seronegative cohort members. A peripheral blood sample was provided by each donor, and peripheral blood mononuclear cells were used for TCR beta sequencing. The Qiagen DNeasy Blood Extraction Kit was used to extract genomic DNA from the blood cell samples. The sample originates from a study of cytomegalovirus exposure and HLA in healthy donors (dated by TCRdb to 2016 to 2017). Concerning the study at large: In an earlier analysis of 587 of the donors, less than 350 Gb of sequence data and 90 million to 120 million unique TCR beta sequences from approximately 180 million T cells were reported. The number of typed donors differed by locus: roughly 629-640 for A, B, C, DRB1 and DQB1; roughly 510 for DQA1; around 610 for DPA1; and about 470 for DPB1. A separate validation cohort of 100 to 150 different subjects was used in addition to the roughly 700-subject first cohort. On average, roughly 200,000 unique TCR beta nucleotide sequences were sequenced per donor among several hundred genotyped donors of the cohort, with roughly a sixth of those sequences being non-productive. To decide whether each TCR beta V gene segment behaved as functional or pseudogenic, an earlier analysis of 587 of the donors relied on high-throughput TCR beta sequencing. The study used immunosequencing to profile the T cell repertoires of 600 to 850 subjects and linked those repertoires to cytomegalovirus serostatus. Among the roughly 400 genotyped donors, around 79% belonged to the genetic ancestry cluster associated with self-reported Caucasian donors. About 300 gigabases of sequencing data and some 85 million unique TCR sequences were included in an early release covering around 600 HLA-typed donors. A later genetic analysis took genome-wide SNP genotypes for about three fifths of the roughly 670 donors and used that subset as a discovery cohort. Because of strong linkage in the cohort, 5 or 6 DR-DQ haplotypes were treated as single units for association and clustering. The study aimed to test whether signatures of past pathogen exposure could be identified by cataloging public T cell receptors. HLA typing covered class I and class II loci at four-digit resolution. Rather than using new phenotypic data, the later analysis identified candidate immune exposures from TCR beta sequences and from how often those sequences occurred across donors. To study patterns of TCR occurrence, a later analysis re-analyzed previously published TCR beta repertoires from 550 to 800 donors and added high-resolution HLA genotyping. Alongside the repertoire data, information on donor age, sex, ethnicity and CMV serostatus was compiled. To predict cytomegalovirus infection status, the study combined high-throughput TCR immunosequencing, statistical association of individual TCRs with disease status, and machine learning. Every repertoire in the discovery cohort had been generated on one and the same sequencing platform.

The protocol used for the library was the immunoSEQ multiplex PCR assay. A mixture of 60 forward primers for TCR Vbeta segments and 13 reverse primers for TCR Jbeta segments was used in the multiplex PCR. The CDR3 region of rearranged TCR beta genes was amplified from genomic DNA with a multiplex PCR assay. The amplified TCR beta libraries were sequenced on the Illumina HiSeq System as 87-base-pair reads. The source study handled its data this way. Across the 500 to 700 repertoires, a later analysis counted approximately 75 million unique TCR beta chains, 9.5 million to 12 million of which were shared by at least two donors. Raw reads were error-corrected and collapsed into unique sequences with a nearest-neighbor algorithm that merged closely related sequences to remove PCR and sequencing errors. V, D and J gene segments were assigned by aligning CDR3 sequences to IMGT reference sequences. Each retained sequence needed at least a six-nucleotide match to both a V gene segment and a J gene segment. A rearrangement was called productive if the CDR3 had no stop codons and remained in frame with V and J, and every other rearrangement was called non-productive. Following IMGT convention, CDR3 was defined as the stretch from the second conserved V-encoded cysteine up to the conserved J-encoded phenylalanine. The earlier analysis of 500 to 650 of the donors excluded any sequence lacking an unambiguous match to a single V gene segment. In an earlier analysis of some 590 of the donors, a V segment was called functional when productive rearrangements were above 56.7%, and segregating when the standard deviation between donors exceeded 5%. To diagnose cytomegalovirus status from the catalog of TCR beta chain sequences, a statistical classification framework was built. In a later analysis, TCR nucleotide sequences were compared against IMGT/GENE-DB human TR gene sequences so that V and J genes could be assigned. A later analysis assigned CDR3 sequences and most-parsimonious VDJ recombination scenarios with the TCRdist pipeline. A later analysis defined each TCR beta chain by its CDR3 amino acid sequence plus V-gene family, and excluded reads lacking a unique V-gene family. To address suspected cross-contamination and a sequencing artifact, a later analysis removed 592 highly shared, low-generation-probability nucleotide sequences. In a later analysis, a clonal expansion index was calculated for each public chain from normalized within-repertoire ranks of inferred template counts. In a later analysis, generation probabilities were computed with a VDJ recombination model fitted to out-of-frame rearrangements, and the resulting probabilities were checked against IGoR. Hypergeometric tests were used in a later analysis to score TCR-TCR, TCR-HLA and TCR-CMV co-occurrence, with a repertoire-size bias correction applied to the TCR pairs. A later analysis estimated false discovery rates by permuting HLA or CMV assignments 20 times. In a later analysis, co-occurring TCRs were grouped using DBSCAN, with TCRdist sequence similarity added in when clustering inside HLA-allele-positive subsets. Co-occurrence clustering excluded repertoires with fewer than 30,000 or more than 120,000 public chains, plus five with anomalous nucleotide sharing. TCRdb holds this immuneACCESS table with in-frame rearrangements only. Some clones are missing; in checked studies, unresolved V genes explain under half, and the rest has no known cause. V and J calls and clone size are given by that table; D and trimming were obtained from the DNA. The sample table records 85,000 to 130,000 clones; just over 70% of these occur just once. The ten largest clonotypes hold about 0.8% of the sample.

V is trimmed back by 3 bases and J by 3 bases, and the junction contains 4 bases that no gene match accounts for. Inclusive of the bounding cysteine and phenylalanine, the CDR3 is 16 residues long. Only CDR3 DNA remains: 48 bases, in frame from the first base. Taken from the germline V gene, the CDR1 and CDR2 loops are KGHSH and LQKENI. Broad study findings and their caveats: A further reported finding was that TCR beta sequences accurately predicted the HLA-A and HLA-B alleles for most subjects in the first cohort. Three of the identified cytomegalovirus-associated TCR beta chains were confirmed in vitro to be specific for cytomegalovirus antigens. The earlier analysis of fewer than 750 of the donors excluded over 15 rarely observed V segments, including chromosome 9 orphons, because counts were too low. Because HLA typing was unavailable for some donors at each locus, only the typed subset was used in association tests. The authors suggested that the approach could potentially be extended to other disease states and immunological phenotypes. In an earlier analysis of 587 of the donors, most TCR beta V segments appeared in productive rearrangements about 87% or about 30% of the time, broadly matching IMGT annotations. According to a later analysis, TCR association rates differed among HLA loci, with DRB1 alleles showing the most associated TCRs and HLA-C alleles showing the fewest. A later analysis found that HLA-associated TCR beta chains were more clonally expanded and had lower generation probabilities than equally common non-associated chains. Most TCR sequences were seen in very few donors, while some public TCRs were found in many individuals. According to a later analysis, parvovirus B19, influenza, CMV and Epstein-Barr virus appeared linked to several top co-occurrence clusters. Most CMV-associated TCR beta chains appeared to be HLA-restricted in a later analysis, and the HLA associations seemed to be driven largely by CMV exposure. The classifier was reported to diagnose cytomegalovirus status with high specificity and sensitivity in both the original cohort and the validation cohort. Linkage disequilibrium might explain the correlated functional status among segregating V segments, but an unknown experimental factor could not be ruled out. In this cohort, only TCR beta chains were sequenced, and detectable features were limited by the absence of alpha or paired-chain data. For the cohort, immune exposure information was limited to CMV serostatus. Specific HLA alleles were associated with 16,951 TCR beta sequences at a false discovery rate of 0.05 in a later analysis. Compared with the roughly 710-donor mean, donors in an Asian-associated ancestry cluster had fewer N-insertions in productive TCRs, according to a later genetic analysis. Roughly uniform sequencing depth across donors was assumed in presence/absence analyses, although this assumption may not hold. Some IMGT-functional V segments, including TRBV6-2 and TRBV6-3, could not be told apart with the 87-base-pair reads, so those segments were excluded. When HLA alleles, especially DR and DQ, strongly co-occurred, TCR associations were difficult to assign to individual alleles. A total of 164 TCR beta chains were listed by the study as associated with cytomegalovirus. An association between a missense DCLRE1C variant and V-gene and J-gene trimming of TCR beta chains was found in a later genetic analysis and replicated in an independent cohort. A group of highly shared sequence variants was considered likely to be a technical artifact of the sequencing pipeline.

The source material was PBMCs. This TCR derives from a boy aged 5-17 years in good health and CMV-seronegative. Recombination connected TRBV18 to TRBJ2-1, with 11 middle bases fitting TRBD1. The CDR3 protein sequence reads: CASSPLGTGGYNEQFF. The nucleotide sequence reads TGTGCCAGCTCACCTCTGGGGACAGGGGGCTACAATGAGCAGTTCTTC. Extended through the reference TRBV18 and TRBJ2-1 proteins, this CDR3 yields the full variable domain: NAGVMQNPRHLVRRRGQEARLRCSPMKGHSHVYWYRQLPEEGLKFMVYLQKENIIDESGMPKERFSAEFPKEGPSILRIQQVVRGDSAAYFCASSPLGTGGYNEQFFGPGTRLTVL.